This T cell receptor beta chain appears in the sequencing data of a study of shared clonotypes between healthy human individuals. Libraries were prepared by immunoSEQ multiplex PCR; TCRdb keeps only in-frame clonotypes and omits some of them. This sample has roughly 2.5 million clones, with more than 80% found just once. Germline-derived CDR1 and CDR2 are GTSNPN and SVGIG (reference sequence). After removal of 8 bases from V and 1 base from J, the junction contained 2 bases not matched to a gene. The CDR3 totals 13 residues. The specimen sequenced was naive CD4+ T cells sorted from blood. Subset denoted: CD45RA+ positively selected. The V call is TRBV30, the J call TRBJ2-2, with 9 bases fitting TRBD1. This clonotype was sampled from a man aged 18 to 30 in good health. CDR3 bases: TGTGCCGGGGACAGGGTGAACACCGGGGAGCTGTTTTTT. Protein sequence: CAGDRVNTGELFF.